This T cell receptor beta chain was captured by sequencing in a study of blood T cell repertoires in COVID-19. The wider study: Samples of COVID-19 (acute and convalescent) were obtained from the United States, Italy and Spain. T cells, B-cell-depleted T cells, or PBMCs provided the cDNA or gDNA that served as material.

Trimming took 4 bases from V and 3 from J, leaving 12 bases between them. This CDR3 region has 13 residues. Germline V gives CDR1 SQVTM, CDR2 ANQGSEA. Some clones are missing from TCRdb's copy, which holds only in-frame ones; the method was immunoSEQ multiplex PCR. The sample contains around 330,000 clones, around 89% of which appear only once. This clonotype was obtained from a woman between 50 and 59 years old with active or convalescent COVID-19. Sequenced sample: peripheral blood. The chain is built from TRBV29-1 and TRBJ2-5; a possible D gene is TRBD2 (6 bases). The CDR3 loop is CSVAGTAKETQYF. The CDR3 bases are TGCAGCGTTGCCGGGACTGCCAAAGAGACCCAGTACTTC. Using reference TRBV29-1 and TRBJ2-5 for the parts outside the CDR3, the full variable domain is SAVISQKPSRDICQRGTSLTIQCQVDSQVTMMFWYRQQPGQSLTLIATANQGSEATYESGFVIDKFPISRPNLTFSTLTVSNMSPEDSSIYLCSVAGTAKETQYFGPGTRLLVL.